What follows are 14 T cell receptor beta chains derived from one specimen sequenced in a study of glioma-infiltrating T cells. Using RNA template, CDR3s of TCR alpha and beta were amplified with iRepertoire arm-PCR. TCRdb processed the multiplex PCR reads anew with MiXCR; each CDR3 protein has one entry. Seen here are fewer than 200,000 distinct CDR3 sequences, more than 30% observed once, and the top ten hold about 19%. Input material: glioma tissue, nonneoplastic brain tissue, or PBMCs (not recorded which). All receptors derive from a human donor with low-grade glioma or glioblastoma, undergoing nonglioma brain surgery, or in good health (not recorded which).

Comment on this clonotype: A single base separates this from a much larger clone, so it may be a read error. The V gene is TRBV5-4, the J gene TRBJ2-1; TRBD2 is a possible D gene (5 bases). The CDR3 is 15 amino acids. Between the trimmed V and J ends, which lost 1 base and 6 bases, there was a span of 14 bases. Germline V CDR1 and CDR2: SGHNT, YYREEE (reference sequence). CDR3 coding DNA: TGTGCCAGCAGCTTGAACCGAGCGGAATGCAATGAGCAGTTCTTC. This codes for CASSLNRAECNEQFF.

For this clonotype: A much larger clone differs by one base, so this may be a read error. J is TRBJ2-7 and V is TRBV28, with D tentatively TRBD2 (5 bases). Between the trimmed V and J ends, which lost 4 bases and 2 bases, there was a span of 12 bases. Germline CDR1 is MDHEN and CDR2 is SYDVKM. The CDR3 extends over 14 amino acids. This CDR3 reads CASSYGNRAYEQYF. CDR3 DNA: TGTGCCAGCAGTTACGGGAATAGGGCCTACGAGCAGTACTTC.

This clonotype was seen many times. J is TRBJ2-7 and V is TRBV10-3; tentative D call: TRBD2 (6 bases). This CDR3 comprises 13 residues. Germline assignment: CDR1 ENHRY and CDR2 SYGVKD. Trimming took 9 bases from V and 2 from J, leaving 14 bases between them. Written as DNA, the CDR3 is TGTGCCATGGCGGCTAGCGCCACCTACGAGCAGTACTTC. This gives the protein CAMAASATYEQYF.

The rearrangement links TRBV4-3 to TRBJ2-4; possibly TRBD1 or TRBD2 for D (6 bases each). In germline, CDR1 is LGHNA, CDR2 YSLEER. This CDR3 is 15 amino acids long. V was pared by 7 bases and J by 11 bases, with 24 bases between. CDR3 amino acids: CASTYALAEGGFQYF. CDR3 bases: TGCGCCAGCACCTATGCGCTGGCGGAGGGGGGTTTTCAGTACTTC.

The chain couples TRBV19 to TRBJ2-4; the D gene is possibly TRBD2 (5 bases). CDR1 is LNHDA, CDR2 SQIVND, per germline (reference sequence). The CDR3 has 13 residues. V lost 4 bases to trimming and J lost 12 bases, with 16 bases between them. The CDR3 protein is CASSTRTEGSQYF. DNA of the CDR3: TGTGCCAGTAGTACCCGGACCGAGGGCTCTCAGTACTTC.

This clonotype came up a few times. The genes are TRBV6-1 and TRBJ1-4, with 10 bases fitting TRBD1. Unmatched junction bases numbered 8, after V lost 6 bases and J lost 7 bases. The germline V gene has CDR1 MNHNS and CDR2 SASEGT. The CDR3 runs 15 residues. CDR3 sequence (DNA): TGTGCCAGCAGAGATCGGGGACAGGGGAGTGAAAAACTGTTTTTT. Translating it yields CASRDRGQGSEKLFF.

This clonotype has at least ten counts. This chain links TRBV27 with TRBJ1-2; 8 bases are a match to TRBD1. The junction had 10 bases not matched to a gene; V was cut back by 5 bases and J by 5 bases. This CDR3 contains 15 residues. CDR1 MNHEY and CDR2 SMNVEV come from the germline V gene (reference sequence). CDR3 amino acids: CASSPLFGTGYGYTF. For the CDR3, the DNA is TGTGCCAGCAGTCCCCTTTTCGGGACAGGATATGGCTACACCTTC.

This clonotype showed up many times. The chain carries TRBV29-1 and TRBJ2-7; D unresolved. V was cut by 5 bases and J by 5 bases, with 10 bases left in between. Germline CDR1 and CDR2: SQVTM and ANQGSEA. CDR3 length: 11 amino acids. The CDR3 DNA reads as TGCAGCGTTCTGAGACTCGACGAGCAGTACTTC. It encodes CSVLRLDEQYF.

This clonotype was seen many times. This chain uses TRBV27 with TRBJ2-7, with a possible D match to TRBD2 (6 bases). The CDR3 has 15 amino acids. Trimming left V 6 bases short and J 4 bases short, with 19 bases between. Germline V gene data show CDR1 as MNHEY and CDR2 as SMNVEV (reference sequence). Written as DNA, the CDR3 is TGTGCCAGCAGCCGCAAACGGGACTTTTCATACGAGCAGTACTTC. Its protein product is CASSRKRDFSYEQYF.

This clonotype was counted a few times. A much larger clone lies one base from this, so it may be a read error. The chain joins TRBV20-1 to TRBJ2-7; a weak D match, TRBD1 (6 bases). The CDR3 extends over 11 amino acids. The germline CDR1 and CDR2 sequences are DFQATT and SNEGSKA (reference sequence). With 5 bases removed from V and 5 bases from J, the gap between germline ends came to 10 bases. The DNA of the CDR3 is TGCAGTGCTTCGCAGGGGAACGAGCAGTACTTC. It encodes CSASQGNEQYF.

In the case of this clonotype: A read error is possible here, since a much larger clone lies one base away. The V call is TRBV29-1, the J call TRBJ1-2; TRBD1 matches 10 bases. Germline assignment: CDR1 SQVTM and CDR2 ANQGSEA. The CDR3 is 14 residues long. The chain's CDR3 is CSVEAGTGDYRYTF. The CDR3 bases are TGCAGCGTTGAAGCTGGGACAGGGGACTATCGCTACACCTTC.

This clonotype was counted at least ten times. The chain links TRBV7-2 to TRBJ1-2, with 9 bases fitting TRBD1. V lost 4 bases, J lost 6 bases, and 12 bases stayed unmatched. Germline V lookup: CDR1 SGHTA, CDR2 FQGNSA. The CDR3 covers 16 residues. CDR3 in DNA: TGTGCCAGCAGCTACTCCGGGACAGGGAATTGGGATGGCTACACCTTC. This codes for CASSYSGTGNWDGYTF. Complete variable domain (other parts from reference TRBV7-2 and TRBJ1-2): GAGVSQSPSNKVTEKGKDVELRCDPISGHTALYWYRQSLGQGLEFLIYFQGNSAPDKSGLPSDRFSAERTGGSVSTLTIQRTQQEDSAVYLCASSYSGTGNWDGYTFGSGTRLTVV.

This clonotype was detected many times. V and J are TRBV28 and TRBJ2-5, with D hard to call. Trimming left V 7 bases short and J 4 bases short, with 10 bases between. Germline loops: CDR1 MDHEN, CDR2 SYDVKM. The CDR3 spans 12 residues. The CDR3 DNA reads TGTGCCAGCACCCCGGGCGGAGAGACCCAGTACTTC. The encoded protein is CASTPGGETQYF.

This clonotype appeared many times. The chain recombines TRBV20-1 with TRBJ2-5; D is perhaps TRBD2 (6 bases). CDR1 is DFQATT, CDR2 SNEGSKA, per germline (reference sequence). Trimming stripped 0 bases from V and 2 bases from J, with 13 bases between. There are 15 residues in the CDR3. The CDR3, as DNA: TGCAGTGCTAGAGACCCACGGGGACTTCAAGAGACCCAGTACTTC. Protein sequence: CSARDPRGLQETQYF.